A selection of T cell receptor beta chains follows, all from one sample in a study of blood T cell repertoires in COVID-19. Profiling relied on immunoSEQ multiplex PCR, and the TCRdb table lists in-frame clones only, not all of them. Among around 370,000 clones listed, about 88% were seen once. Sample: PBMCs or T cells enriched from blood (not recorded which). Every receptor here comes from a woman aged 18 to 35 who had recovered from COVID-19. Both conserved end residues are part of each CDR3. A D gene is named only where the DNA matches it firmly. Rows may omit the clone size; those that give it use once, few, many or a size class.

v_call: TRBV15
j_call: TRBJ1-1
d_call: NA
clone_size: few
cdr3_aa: CATSTRPSPARMNTEAFF
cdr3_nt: TGTGCCACCAGCACCCGACCCTCCCCGGCCAGGATGAACACTGAAGCTTTCTTT

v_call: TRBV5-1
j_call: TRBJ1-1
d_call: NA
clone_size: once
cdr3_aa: CASSSEDKPNTEAFF
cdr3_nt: TGCGCCAGCAGCTCCGAAGACAAGCCGAACACTGAAGCTTTCTTT

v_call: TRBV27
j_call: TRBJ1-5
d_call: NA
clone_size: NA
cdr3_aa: CASSLQDNQPQHF
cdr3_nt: TGTGCCAGCAGTTTGCAGGACAATCAGCCCCAGCATTTT

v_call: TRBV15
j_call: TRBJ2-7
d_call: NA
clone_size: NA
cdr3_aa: CATRAGGQGSYEQYF
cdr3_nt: TGTGCCACCCGTGCGGGGGGACAGGGCTCCTACGAGCAGTACTTC

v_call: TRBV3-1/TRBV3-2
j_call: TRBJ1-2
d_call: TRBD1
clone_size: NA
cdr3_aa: CASSQDQIGQGQSYTF
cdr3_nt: TGTGCCAGCAGCCAAGACCAAATAGGACAGGGCCAATCCTACACCTTC

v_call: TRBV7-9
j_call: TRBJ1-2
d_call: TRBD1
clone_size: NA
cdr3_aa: CASSLAGTVYYGYTF
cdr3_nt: TGTGCCAGCAGCTTAGCGGGGACAGTCTACTATGGCTACACCTTC

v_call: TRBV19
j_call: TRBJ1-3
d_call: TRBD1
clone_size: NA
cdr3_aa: CASIRTGRSGNTIYF
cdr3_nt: TGTGCCAGTATTCGGACAGGTCGCTCTGGAAACACCATATATTTT

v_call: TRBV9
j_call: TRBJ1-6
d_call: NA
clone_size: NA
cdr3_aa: CASSVGAGNSPLHF
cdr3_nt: TGTGCCAGCAGCGTAGGGGCAGGCAATTCACCCCTCCACTTT

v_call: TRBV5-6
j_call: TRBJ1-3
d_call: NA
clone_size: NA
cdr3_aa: CASRAGGNTIYF
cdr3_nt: TGTGCCAGCAGGGCGGGCGGAAACACCATATATTTT

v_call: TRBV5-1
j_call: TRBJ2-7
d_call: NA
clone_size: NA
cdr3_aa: CASSLDRLYEQYF
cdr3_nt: TGCGCCAGCAGCTTGGACAGGCTCTACGAGCAGTACTTC

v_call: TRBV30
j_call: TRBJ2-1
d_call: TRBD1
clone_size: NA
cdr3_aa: CAWSLRDRDYNEQFF
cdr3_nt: TGTGCCTGGAGTCTCCGGGACAGGGATTACAATGAGCAGTTCTTC

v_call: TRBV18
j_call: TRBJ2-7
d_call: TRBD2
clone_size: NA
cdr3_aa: CASSPITGGASSSYEQYF
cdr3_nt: TGTGCCAGCTCACCGATTACGGGGGGGGCCTCCAGCTCCTACGAGCAGTACTTC

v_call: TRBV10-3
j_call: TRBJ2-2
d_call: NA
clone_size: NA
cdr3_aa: CAISQPSGGELFF
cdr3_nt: TGTGCCATCAGCCAGCCAAGCGGCGGGGAGCTGTTTTTT

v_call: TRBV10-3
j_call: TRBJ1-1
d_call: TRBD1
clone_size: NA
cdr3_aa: CAISDPGTDTNTEAFF
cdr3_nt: TGTGCCATCAGTGACCCCGGGACAGACACCAACACTGAAGCTTTCTTT

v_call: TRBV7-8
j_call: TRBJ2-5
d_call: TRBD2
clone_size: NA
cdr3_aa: CASSSAGGFGETQYF
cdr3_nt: TGTGCCAGCAGCTCGGCGGGGGGTTTTGGAGAGACCCAGTACTTC

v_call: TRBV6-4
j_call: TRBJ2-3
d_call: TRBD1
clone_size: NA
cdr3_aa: CASSKDRGSTDTQYF
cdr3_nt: TGTGCCAGCAGCAAAGACAGGGGGAGCACAGATACGCAGTATTTT

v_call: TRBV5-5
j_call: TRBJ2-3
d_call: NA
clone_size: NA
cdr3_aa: CASSLAPQTDTQYF
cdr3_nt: TGTGCCAGCAGCTTGGCCCCCCAAACAGATACGCAGTATTTT

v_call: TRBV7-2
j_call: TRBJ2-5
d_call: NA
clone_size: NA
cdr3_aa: CASSLELRGGEQYF
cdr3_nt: TGTGCCAGCAGCTTAGAACTGAGGGGGGGCGAACAGTACTTC

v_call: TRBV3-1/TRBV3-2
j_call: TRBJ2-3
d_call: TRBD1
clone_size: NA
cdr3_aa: CASSQGTGDTDTQYF
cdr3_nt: TGTGCCAGCAGCCAAGGTACAGGGGACACAGATACGCAGTATTTT

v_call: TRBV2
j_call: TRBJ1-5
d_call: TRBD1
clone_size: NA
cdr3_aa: CASSDRGQLNQPQHF
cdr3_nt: TGTGCCAGCAGTGACCGGGGACAGCTCAATCAGCCCCAGCATTTT

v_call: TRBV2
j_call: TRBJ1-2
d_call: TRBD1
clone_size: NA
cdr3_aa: CASSERQGVGYTF
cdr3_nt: TGTGCCAGCAGTGAGAGACAGGGGGTTGGCTACACCTTC

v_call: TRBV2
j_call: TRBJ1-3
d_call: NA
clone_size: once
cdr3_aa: CATEGAGNTIYF
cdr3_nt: TGTGCCACCGAGGGGGCTGGAAACACCATATATTTT

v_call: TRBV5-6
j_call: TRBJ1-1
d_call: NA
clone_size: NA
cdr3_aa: CASSTQGLGDGAEAFF
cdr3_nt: TGTGCCAGCAGCACCCAAGGGCTAGGAGACGGGGCTGAAGCTTTCTTT

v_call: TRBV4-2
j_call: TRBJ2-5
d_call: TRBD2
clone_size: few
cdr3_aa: CASSQILAEQETQYF
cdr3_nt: TGTGCCAGCAGCCAGATACTAGCGGAACAAGAGACCCAGTACTTC

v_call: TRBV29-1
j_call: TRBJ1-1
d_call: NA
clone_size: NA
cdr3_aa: CSVEGGPLNTEAFF
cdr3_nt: TGCAGCGTTGAAGGGGGGCCCTTGAACACTGAAGCTTTCTTT

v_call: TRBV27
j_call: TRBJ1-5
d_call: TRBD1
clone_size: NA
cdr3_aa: CASSLSSGTGINQPQHF
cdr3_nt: TGTGCCAGCAGTTTAAGCAGCGGGACAGGGATCAATCAGCCCCAGCATTTT

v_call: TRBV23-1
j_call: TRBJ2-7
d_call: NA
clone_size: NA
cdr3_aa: CASPTAQGLSYEQYF
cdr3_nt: TGCGCCAGCCCCACCGCACAGGGCCTTTCCTACGAGCAGTACTTC

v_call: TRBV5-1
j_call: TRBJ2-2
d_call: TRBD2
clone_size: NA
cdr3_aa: CASSLLAGASNTGELFF
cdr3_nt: TGCGCCAGCAGCTTACTAGCGGGGGCCTCAAACACCGGGGAGCTGTTTTTT

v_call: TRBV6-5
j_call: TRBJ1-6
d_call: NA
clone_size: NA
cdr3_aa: CASKGQSSYNSPLHF
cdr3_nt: TGTGCCAGCAAAGGACAGAGCTCCTATAATTCACCCCTCCACTTT

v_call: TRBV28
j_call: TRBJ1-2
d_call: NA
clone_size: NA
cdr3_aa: CASSPSPPRPYGYTF
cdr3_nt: TGTGCCAGCAGTCCCTCCCCGCCTAGGCCCTATGGCTACACCTTC

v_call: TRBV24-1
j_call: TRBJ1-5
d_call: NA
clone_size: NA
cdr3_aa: CATSDPFGGSNQPQHF
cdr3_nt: TGTGCCACCAGTGATCCTTTTGGGGGGAGCAATCAGCCCCAGCATTTT

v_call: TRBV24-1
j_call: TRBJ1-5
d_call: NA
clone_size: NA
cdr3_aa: CATSAAGRADNQPQHF
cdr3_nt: TGTGCCACCAGTGCTGCGGGAAGGGCTGACAATCAGCCCCAGCATTTT

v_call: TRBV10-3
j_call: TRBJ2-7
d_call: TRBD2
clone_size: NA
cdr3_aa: CAVGLAGAGEQYF
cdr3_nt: TGTGCCGTGGGACTAGCGGGGGCGGGGGAGCAGTACTTC

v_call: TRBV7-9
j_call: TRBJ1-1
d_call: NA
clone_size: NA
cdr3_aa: CASSTIRDTEAFF
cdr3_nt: TGTGCCAGCAGCACTATCCGAGACACTGAAGCTTTCTTT

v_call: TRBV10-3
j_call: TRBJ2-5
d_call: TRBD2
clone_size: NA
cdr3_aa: CAISGRGQETQYF
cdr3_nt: TGTGCCATCAGTGGGCGGGGGCAAGAGACCCAGTACTTC